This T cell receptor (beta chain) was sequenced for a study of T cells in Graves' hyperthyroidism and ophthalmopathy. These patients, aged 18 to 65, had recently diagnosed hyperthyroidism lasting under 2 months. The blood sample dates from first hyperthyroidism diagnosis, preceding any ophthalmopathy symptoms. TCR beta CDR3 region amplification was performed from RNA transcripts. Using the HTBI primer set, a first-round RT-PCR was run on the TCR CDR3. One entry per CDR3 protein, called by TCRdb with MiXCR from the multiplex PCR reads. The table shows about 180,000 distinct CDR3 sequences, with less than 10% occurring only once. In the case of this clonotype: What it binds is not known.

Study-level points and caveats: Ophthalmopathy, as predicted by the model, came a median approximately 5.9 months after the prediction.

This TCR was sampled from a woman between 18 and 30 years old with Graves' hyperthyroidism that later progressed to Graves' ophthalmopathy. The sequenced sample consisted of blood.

The CDR3 DNA reads TGTGCCAGCAGCCCGACAAGACAGCCTTTCCCTATTGAGGCCTATGGCTACACCTTC. Translated, it gives CASSPTRQPFPIEAYGYTF. The J gene is TRBJ1-2, the V gene TRBV5-6; D is perhaps TRBD1 (5 bases). This CDR3 comprises 19 residues. CDR1 SGHDT and CDR2 YYEEEE come from the germline V gene. The V gene lost 4 bases and the J gene lost 4 bases, with 29 bases spanning the gap.